The next 16 T cell receptor beta chains were all read from a single sample in a study of T cell responses to AZD1222 COVID-19 vaccine (dated by TCRdb to the early 2020s). In light of the paper, this sample's time point label describes: baseline before first vaccination. The library relied on the immunoSEQ multiplex PCR assay. TCRdb mirrors the immuneACCESS table, restricted to in-frame sequences. Some clones are absent from its copies; in checked studies, under half trace to an unresolved V gene, and the reason for the others is unknown. Here the sample has 120,000 to 150,000 clones; more than 75% occur a single time. Clones ranked in the top ten supply around 5.5% of the sample. Material: peripheral blood, obtained on day 0 of AZD1222 vaccination. The receptors were sampled from an adult in good health.

This chain links TRBV18 with TRBJ1-1; 9 bases match TRBD1. The trim removed 5 bases at V and 6 bases at J, leaving 4 bases unmatched. Germline values: CDR1 KGHSH, CDR2 LQKENI. This CDR3 is 13 amino acids long. CDR3 sequence reads: CASSGTGGAEAFF. The CDR3 nucleotides are TGTGCCAGCTCAGGAACAGGGGGCGCTGAAGCTTTCTTT.

The genes are TRBV4-1 and TRBJ2-7, with no clear D. This CDR3 has 15 residues. V was pared by 1 base and J by 2 bases, with 12 bases between. Germline CDR1 reads MGHRA; CDR2 reads YSYEKL. The CDR3 here is CASSQGPAGAYEQYF. DNA for the CDR3: TGCGCCAGCAGCCAAGGCCCCGCAGGCGCCTACGAGCAGTACTTC.

The V and J genes are TRBV5-1 and TRBJ1-2, with 7 bases matching TRBD1. The length of the CDR3 is 16 residues. The V gene end was trimmed by 4 bases and the J gene end by 7 bases; junction bases not matched to a gene: 16. Per germline, CDR1 SGHRS and CDR2 YFSETQ. For the CDR3, the DNA is TGCGCCAGCAGCCGAGGCGGACAGGAGGAGGTCGGTGGCTACACCTTC. Its protein is CASSRGGQEEVGGYTF.

The rearrangement joins TRBV12-3 or TRBV12-4 to TRBJ1-1; 9 bases are a match to TRBD1. The CDR3 runs to 13 residues. V lost 6 bases, J lost 5 bases, and 4 bases stayed unmatched. In DNA form, the CDR3 reads TGTGCCAGCAGCCCAGGACAGGGGACTGAAGCTTTCTTT. Its protein is CASSPGQGTEAFF.

The table lists this clone with a few counts. The gene calls are TRBV12-5 and TRBJ1-4; 8 bases agree with TRBD1. The junction had 7 bases not matched to a gene; V was cut back by 6 bases and J by 7 bases. The CDR3 has 14 residues. Germline values: CDR1 LGHNT, CDR2 FRNRAP. In nucleotides, the CDR3 is TGTGCTAGTGGCGAGGACAGGGCGGGTGAAAAACTGTTTTTT. Protein sequence: CASGEDRAGEKLFF.

The chain is built from TRBV13 and TRBJ1-3, with D perhaps TRBD1 (5 bases). The CDR3 spans 15 residues. The V gene's germline CDR1 is PRHDT and CDR2 FYEKMQ (reference sequence). Trimming shortened V by 8 bases and J by 2 bases, and 16 bases separated the two germline ends. The CDR3 protein is CASGEAGHPGNTIYF. DNA for the CDR3: TGTGCCAGCGGTGAGGCGGGGCACCCTGGAAACACCATATATTTT.

The chain employs TRBV7-3 and TRBJ2-3; D is tentatively TRBD1 or TRBD2 (5 bases each). CDR1 and CDR2 from the germline V gene are SGHTA and FQGTGA. The CDR3 has 13 residues. V lost 5 bases and J lost 4, with 10 bases in between. Written as DNA, the CDR3 is TGTGCCAGCAGCCCAAGAGGGGCAGATACGCAGTATTTT. It codes for CASSPRGADTQYF. The whole variable domain, filled in from reference TRBV7-3 and TRBJ2-3, reads GAGVSQTPSNKVTEKGKYVELRCDPISGHTALYWYRQSLGQGPEFLIYFQGTGAADDSGLPNDRFFAVRPEGSVSTLKIQRTERGDSAVYLCASSPRGADTQYFGPGTRLTVL.

V is TRBV2 and J is TRBJ1-2; D gene uncertain. V shed 3 bases and J shed 4 bases, with 0 bases lying between them. The germline gives CDR1 SNHLY, CDR2 FYNNEI. The CDR3 runs 10 residues. The CDR3 DNA is TGTGCCAGCAGTGACTATGGCTACACCTTC. It yields the protein CASSDYGYTF.

J is TRBJ1-5 and V is TRBV6-5, with a weak D call TRBD1 (5 bases). This CDR3 has 14 amino acids. In germline, CDR1 is MNHEY, CDR2 SVGAGI. Trimming cost V 0 bases and J 8 bases, with 11 bases left between them. CDR3 loop: CASSYSQGNEPQHF. DNA of the CDR3: TGTGCCAGCAGTTACTCGCAGGGTAATGAGCCCCAGCATTTT.

The chain carries TRBV6-1 and TRBJ1-2; 9 bases align to TRBD1. The CDR3 consists of 14 residues. V lost 1 base and J lost 7; bases outside the gene matches: 4. The germline V gene encodes CDR1 MNHNS and CDR2 SASEGT. The CDR3 region is CASSEDRGRFGYTF. For the CDR3, the DNA is TGTGCCAGCAGTGAAGACAGGGGGCGGTTTGGCTACACCTTC.

The table lists this clone with a few counts. The chain links TRBV27 to TRBJ1-6, with TRBD1 matching 11 bases. With 1 base clipped from V and 14 bases from J, the junction kept 7 bases outside the gene matches. CDR3 length: 15 amino acids. The germline V gene encodes CDR1 MNHEY and CDR2 SMNVEV (reference sequence). The CDR3, as DNA: TGTGCCAGCAGTTTATGGGGGACAGGGGGGGATGCCCTCCACTTT. It translates to CASSLWGTGGDALHF.

The chain is built from TRBV20-1 and TRBJ1-2; D unresolved. In germline, CDR1 is DFQATT, CDR2 SNEGSKA (reference sequence). Trimming shortened V by 5 bases and J by 2 bases, and 3 bases separated the two germline ends. The CDR3 consists of 10 residues. The CDR3 loop is CSALNYGYTF. CDR3 bases: TGCAGTGCTCTGAACTATGGCTACACCTTC.

The chain carries TRBV5-4 and TRBJ2-1, with 10 bases aligning to TRBD2. With V trimmed by 1 base and J by 9 bases, 7 bases remained unmatched. Germline V CDR1 and CDR2: SGHNT, YYREEE (reference sequence). CDR3 length: 15 residues. This CDR3 reads CASSLSPSGRGEQFF. The CDR3 nucleotides are TGTGCCAGCAGCTTGTCGCCTAGCGGGAGAGGTGAGCAGTTCTTC.

The table lists this clone with a count of one. The V and J genes are TRBV4-3 and TRBJ2-2, with a weak D call TRBD1 (7 bases). CDR3 length: 15 residues. Looked up from germline, CDR1 is LGHNA and CDR2 is YSLEER. V lost 5 bases to trimming and J lost 2 bases, with 12 bases between them. The CDR3, as DNA: TGCGCCAGCAGCGGCGGGACAGACAACACCGGGGAGCTGTTTTTT. This codes for CASSGGTDNTGELFF.

The chain combines TRBV24-1 with TRBJ2-1; TRBD1 agrees at 8 bases. J lost 8 bases, V lost 5 bases, and 10 bases had no gene match. Germline CDR1 and CDR2: KGHDR and SFDVKD. The CDR3 length is 15 residues. The CDR3 loop reads CATSGGQGISHEQFF. The DNA of the CDR3 is TGTGCCACCAGTGGCGGACAGGGTATTTCTCATGAGCAGTTCTTC.

The genes are TRBV4-3 and TRBJ1-3; D is unclear. CDR3 length: 14 residues. CDR1 LGHNA and CDR2 YSLEER come from the germline V gene. The V and J ends lost 1 base and 2 bases respectively, with 6 bases between them. CDR3 in DNA: TGCGCCAGCAGCCAAGGGGTTGCTGGAAACACCATATATTTT. Its protein product is CASSQGVAGNTIYF.